This TCR beta chain was retrieved from a study of identical twins. Whole-study results and caveats: Analyses of zero insertions could be partly confounded by invariant MAIT and iNKT cells. Out-of-frame alpha sequences common to twins exhibited a surplus of low generation probability. Insertions were reduced in abundant cord blood beta clonotypes but not in memory repertoires.

This clonotype was seen more than once but under ten times. Its antigen is unidentified. V trimming: 4 bases; J trimming: 3 bases; junction bases outside the gene matches: 2. The V gene's germline CDR1 is DFQATT and CDR2 SNEGSKA (reference sequence). CDR3 length equals 13 residues. Every donor was a healthy Caucasian. TCRdb processed the 5' RACE reads anew with MiXCR; each CDR3 protein has one entry. The sample consists of 1.5 million to 2 million distinct CDR3 sequences, about 31% of them appearing once. Sequences were obtained from cord blood. The gene calls are TRBV20-1 and TRBJ1-5, with TRBD1 identical over 8 bases. The sequence was obtained from a newborn girl in good health. The CDR3 nucleotides read TGCAGTGCTACAGGGGGCATCAATCAGCCCCAGCATTTT. It codes for CSATGGINQPQHF.